A selection of T cell receptor beta chains follows, all from one sample in a study of OX40 agonist ivuxolimab in advanced cancers. Using immunoSEQ multiplex PCR, the repertoire was profiled, and TCRdb retains in-frame clones only, with some absent. This repertoire shows almost 65,000 clones, about 80% found once; its top ten account for approximately 0.75%. Source: CD4+ or CD8+ T cells sorted from blood, taken in a trial of the OX40 agonist ivuxolimab. These receptors originate from an adult with an advanced solid tumor such as melanoma, head and neck, liver or kidney cancer. Each CDR3 is given with its conserved first and last residue. The order of the fields is J gene, V gene, D gene, clone size, CDR3 protein, CDR3 DNA. D genes are given only for firm matches. The size field is filled for only some rows; it gives once, few, many or a size class.

TRBJ2-7 TRBV29-1 - - CSVAVADYEQYF TGCAGCGTTGCGGTAGCGGACTACGAGCAGTACTTC
TRBJ2-5 TRBV19 - - CASSWQWLSQETQYF TGTGCCAGTAGTTGGCAGTGGCTCTCCCAAGAGACCCAGTACTTC
TRBJ1-2 TRBV29-1 - few CSVEEANYGYTF TGCAGCGTTGAAGAGGCCAACTATGGCTACACCTTC
TRBJ1-1 TRBV4-2 - - CASSQEGRGGSYGAFF TGTGCCAGCAGCCAAGAGGGCAGGGGTGGGTCATACGGAGCTTTCTTT
TRBJ1-3 TRBV11-2 - - CASSLGQGPGNTIYF TGTGCCAGCAGCTTAGGGCAGGGGCCTGGAAACACCATATATTTT
TRBJ1-2 TRBV5-5 - few CASSEGAGANYGYTF TGTGCCAGCAGCGAGGGAGCAGGAGCTAACTATGGCTACACCTTC
TRBJ2-3 TRBV4-2 TRBD2 - CASSQDGTSGDGDTQYF TGTGCCAGCAGCCAAGATGGGACTAGCGGGGATGGAGATACGCAGTATTTT
TRBJ1-2 TRBV6-5 TRBD1 once CASSAYTGDGYTF TGTGCCAGCAGTGCGTATACAGGGGATGGCTACACCTTC
TRBJ1-1 TRBV10-3 TRBD1 - CAITDRVIALF TGTGCCATCACTGACAGGGTAATAGCTCTCTTT
TRBJ2-3 TRBV5-4 - - CASSLYRLIFSSYTQYF TGTGCCAGCAGCTTGTACAGACTCATATTCTCCTCATATACGCAGTATTTT
TRBJ2-3 TRBV4-2 - - CASSQKQGTDTQYF TGTGCCAGCAGCCAAAAACAGGGCACAGATACGCAGTATTTT
TRBJ2-1 TRBV5-4 TRBD2 - CASSPAPRLAGSPYNEQFF TGTGCCAGCAGCCCCGCCCCCCGACTAGCGGGATCTCCCTACAATGAGCAGTTCTTC
TRBJ2-3 TRBV2 TRBD2 once CASSVRAGGSTDTQYF TGTGCCAGCAGTGTCCGAGCGGGGGGTAGCACAGATACGCAGTATTTT
TRBJ1-6 TRBV5-1 TRBD1 once CASRAGGTGHNSPLHF TGCGCCAGCAGGGCCGGTGGGACAGGACACAATTCACCCCTCCACTTT
TRBJ2-5 TRBV6-5 TRBD1 - CASSLTGGETQYF TGTGCCAGCAGTTTGACAGGGGGAGAGACCCAGTACTTC
TRBJ1-2 TRBV11-2 - - CASSFIRKTAFNYGYTF TGTGCCAGCAGCTTTATCAGGAAGACGGCTTTTAACTATGGCTACACCTTC
TRBJ1-4 TRBV19 TRBD1 - CASSNQGAGGVKLFF TGTGCCAGTAGTAACCAGGGGGCTGGAGGAGTAAAACTGTTTTTT
TRBJ1-3 TRBV30 - - CAWSYSGRSGNTIYF TGTGCCTGGTCCTATTCCGGGAGGTCCGGAAACACCATATATTTT
TRBJ1-2 TRBV6-5 TRBD1 - CASRMTGAGYGYTF TGTGCCAGCAGGATGACAGGGGCTGGTTATGGCTACACCTTC
TRBJ2-2 TRBV18 TRBD2 few CASSPRLAGRTRGTGELFF TGTGCCAGCTCACCCAGGCTAGCGGGACGAACCCGGGGGACCGGGGAGCTGTTTTTT
TRBJ2-2 TRBV27 - - CASSFGETTGELFF TGTGCCAGCAGTTTTGGGGAAACCACCGGGGAGCTGTTTTTT
TRBJ2-7 TRBV18 - once CASSPPAVLYEQYF TGTGCCAGCTCACCACCGGCGGTTCTGTACGAGCAGTACTTC
TRBJ2-7 TRBV6-1 TRBD1 - CASSEVRQGKYF TGTGCCAGCAGTGAAGTGAGACAGGGCAAGTACTTC
TRBJ1-4 TRBV5-1 TRBD1 - CASSRTGGATNEKLFF TGCGCCAGCAGCCGAACAGGGGGGGCAACTAATGAAAAACTGTTTTTT
TRBJ2-2 TRBV7-7 - - CASSRRQDGELFF TGTGCCAGCAGCCGACGACAAGACGGGGAGCTGTTTTTT
TRBJ2-3 TRBV29-1 - - CSVEDRRRFNTDTQYF TGCAGCGTAGAAGACCGACGCAGATTCAACACAGATACGCAGTATTTT
TRBJ2-3 TRBV7-3 TRBD1 - CASSKTGGADTQYF TGTGCCAGCTCTAAGACAGGGGGCGCAGATACGCAGTATTTT
TRBJ2-5 TRBV7-9 - - CASSLDRETQYF TGTGCCAGCAGCTTAGATCGGGAGACCCAGTACTTC
TRBJ2-1 TRBV12-5 - - CASGFGGGHTYNEQFF TGTGCTAGTGGTTTCGGCGGGGGCCATACCTACAATGAGCAGTTCTTC
TRBJ1-1 TRBV11-2 - - CASSRSREAFF TGTGCCAGCAGCCGAAGTAGGGAAGCTTTCTTT
TRBJ1-4 TRBV5-4 TRBD1 - CASSVTPGQGEKLFF TGTGCCAGCAGCGTGACACCGGGACAGGGTGAAAAACTGTTTTTT
TRBJ1-1 TRBV7-8 - once CASSSSLNTEAFF TGTGCCAGCAGCTCTTCGTTGAACACTGAAGCTTTCTTT
TRBJ1-6 TRBV7-9 - - CASSLRQEAPLHF TGTGCCAGCAGCTTAAGGCAGGAGGCACCCCTCCACTTT
TRBJ2-7 TRBV2 - - CASSVGSGLLYF TGTGCCAGCAGTGTTGGTAGCGGACTGCTGTACTTC
TRBJ2-2 TRBV5-1 TRBD2 - CASSLLAGGLTGELFF TGCGCCAGCAGCTTACTAGCGGGAGGGCTCACCGGGGAGCTGTTTTTT
TRBJ2-3 TRBV6-6 TRBD1 - CASSQTGTALDTQYF TGTGCCAGCAGTCAAACCGGGACAGCCCTAGATACGCAGTATTTT
TRBJ1-5 TRBV7-9 - - CASSFQSNQPQHF TGTGCCAGCAGCTTCCAGTCTAATCAGCCCCAGCATTTT
TRBJ1-2 TRBV19 - - CASNSLNYGYTF TGTGCCAGTAATTCACTTAACTATGGCTACACCTTC
TRBJ1-1 TRBV6-1 - - CASSAFYNTEAFF TGTGCCAGCAGTGCTTTTTATAACACTGAAGCTTTCTTT
TRBJ2-3 TRBV11-3 - - CASSLDSSYTDTQYF TGTGCCAGCAGCTTAGATTCGTCTTACACAGATACGCAGTATTTT
TRBJ1-4 TRBV5-5 - - CASARGAAEKLFF TGTGCCAGCGCACGAGGGGCGGCTGAAAAACTGTTTTTT
TRBJ2-5 TRBV5-1 TRBD2 - CASSRRLAGSETQYF TGCGCCAGCAGCCGACGACTAGCGGGGTCCGAGACCCAGTACTTC
TRBJ1-1 TRBV30 - - CAWSVNTEAFF TGTGCCTGGAGCGTCAATACTGAAGCTTTCTTT
TRBJ1-1 TRBV6-1 - few CASSEVTDTEAFF TGTGCCAGCAGTGAAGTGACAGACACTGAAGCTTTCTTT
TRBJ2-3 TRBV11-1 - - CASSSLLADTQYF TGTGCCAGCAGCTCCCTTCTGGCAGATACGCAGTATTTT
TRBJ2-5 TRBV7-9 TRBD1 - CASSPGQGKETQYF TGTGCCAGCAGCCCGGGACAGGGTAAAGAGACCCAGTACTTC
TRBJ2-6 TRBV10-3 - - CAISEGTRSSGANVLTF TGTGCCATCAGTGAGGGGACACGATCGTCTGGGGCCAACGTCCTGACTTTC
TRBJ1-1 TRBV19 - - CASSASGGRGTEAFF TGTGCCAGTAGTGCATCCGGGGGGCGCGGCACTGAAGCTTTCTTT
TRBJ2-1 TRBV9 TRBD2 - CASSPRRLAGGNEQFF TGTGCCAGCAGCCCCCGGCGTCTAGCGGGGGGAAATGAGCAGTTCTTC
TRBJ2-5 TRBV2 TRBD1 - CASNRDRQETQYF TGTGCCAGCAATCGGGACAGACAAGAGACCCAGTACTTC
TRBJ2-5 TRBV5-1 TRBD1 - CASSSGTGYQETQYF TGCGCCAGCAGCTCGGGGACAGGGTACCAAGAGACCCAGTACTTC
TRBJ2-1 TRBV6-5 TRBD1 - CASRLDRVENEQFF TGTGCCAGCAGACTAGACAGGGTTGAAAATGAGCAGTTCTTC
TRBJ2-7 TRBV7-2 - - CASSLSGHLTYEQYF TGTGCCAGCAGCCTGTCTGGGCACTTAACCTACGAGCAGTACTTC
TRBJ2-7 TRBV7-3 TRBD1 - CASSLTSGTGDRVGQYF TGTGCCAGCAGCTTAACGTCCGGGACAGGGGATCGGGTAGGGCAGTACTTC
TRBJ2-1 TRBV11-2 TRBD2 - CASRSHPGLAGGEQFF TGTGCCAGCAGATCACACCCGGGACTAGCGGGTGGTGAGCAGTTCTTC
TRBJ1-2 TRBV5-8 - - CASNRDYGYTF TGTGCCAGCAACAGGGACTATGGCTACACCTTC